Listed here are 24 T cell receptor beta chains from one sample, sequenced in a study of blood T cell repertoires in COVID-19. Some clones are missing from TCRdb's copy, which holds only in-frame ones; the method was immunoSEQ multiplex PCR. The sample lists about 120,000 clones, roughly 80% seen once, with roughly 5.6% in the top ten. The source material was peripheral blood. These receptors all stem from a man aged 65 to 79 with acute or convalescent COVID-19.

This clone was observed once. One junction end does not reproduce the germline sequence, and a read error may be involved. The rearrangement joins TRBV30 to TRBJ1-2; 7 bases are a match to TRBD1. The V gene's germline CDR1 is GTSNPN and CDR2 SVGIG (reference sequence). The CDR3 is 12 amino acids. The CDR3: CAWSVLPGTVHF. CDR3 bases: TGTGCCTGGAGTGTTTTGCCCGGGACAGTCCACTTC.

The genes are TRBV4-2 and TRBJ2-3; 7 bases are a match to TRBD2. The CDR3 length is 17 residues. Trimming cost V 1 base and J 4 bases; bases outside gene matches: 11. Germline CDR1 reads LGHNA; CDR2 reads YNFKEQ. DNA of the CDR3: TGTGCCAGCAGCCAAGCTTCTCTCACGGGGAGGGCAGATACGCAGTATTTT. This gives the protein CASSQASLTGRADTQYF.

The V call is TRBV2, the J call TRBJ1-2; possible D gene TRBD1, 6 bases. This CDR3 has 13 amino acids. The germline gives CDR1 SNHLY, CDR2 FYNNEI. Trimming stripped 7 bases from V and 2 bases from J, with 11 bases between. The CDR3 coding sequence is TGTGCCAGCACCCTGGACAGAAACTATGGCTACACCTTC. It specifies CASTLDRNYGYTF.

The rearrangement links TRBV5-1 to TRBJ1-2; TRBD1 might be the D (5 bases). CDR3 length: 13 residues. Germline CDR1 and CDR2: SGHRS and YFSETQ. V shed 0 bases and J shed 7 bases, with 10 bases lying between them. The CDR3 DNA follows: TGCGCCAGCAGCTTGGAAGGGGTGGTTGGCTACACCTTC. Translating gives CASSLEGVVGYTF.

V is TRBV4-2 and J is TRBJ2-7; 10 bases line up with TRBD2. This CDR3 region has 17 residues. CDR1 and CDR2 from the germline V gene are LGHNA and YNFKEQ. With V trimmed by 3 bases and J by 1 base, 9 bases remained unmatched. This CDR3 reads CASSQGLATTLSYEQYF. The DNA of the CDR3 is TGTGCCAGCAGCCAGGGACTAGCGACTACTCTTTCCTACGAGCAGTACTTC.

The chain joins TRBV3-1 (or the pseudogene TRBV3-2) to TRBJ2-6; TRBD2 is a possible D gene (5 bases). The V end lost 4 bases, the J end lost 2 bases, and 15 bases lay between the germline ends. Germline V gives CDR1 LGHDT, CDR2 YNNKEL (reference sequence). CDR3 length: 17 amino acids. The CDR3, as DNA: TGTGCCAGCAGCCTCACTCGGGGAGCTACTGGGGCCAACGTCCTGACTTTC. Translating it yields CASSLTRGATGANVLTF.

The chain uses TRBV19 and TRBJ1-6, with a weak D call TRBD1 (6 bases). The germline V gene has CDR1 LNHDA and CDR2 SQIVND (reference sequence). V was shortened by 2 bases and J by 6 bases, with 14 bases between the two germline ends. CDR3 length equals 16 residues. The CDR3 spells CASSISIPDSNSPLHF. CDR3 nucleotide sequence: TGTGCCAGTAGTATATCCATCCCGGACAGTAATTCACCCCTCCACTTT.

Here the CDR3 DNA reads TGTGCCAGCTCACCAGATTTAGAAAGCACAGATACGCAGTATTTT. Residues: CASSPDLESTDTQYF. This chain uses TRBV18 with TRBJ2-3, with unresolved D. V was clipped by 2 bases and J by 0 bases, with 9 bases between them. From germline, CDR1 is KGHSH and CDR2 LQKENI. This CDR3 spans 15 amino acids.

This chain connects TRBV18 to TRBJ1-1; D not certain. The CDR3 totals 14 residues. V was shortened by 2 bases and J by 0 bases, with 7 bases between the two germline ends. From germline, CDR1 is KGHSH and CDR2 LQKENI. For the CDR3, the DNA is TGTGCCAGCTCACCAATGGAGATGAACACTGAAGCTTTCTTT. This codes for CASSPMEMNTEAFF.

The sample holds a few counts of this clone. A read error may produce the germline difference seen at one junction end. The chain has TRBV20-1 and TRBJ2-7, with D unresolved. Germline V gene sequence: CDR1 DFQATT, CDR2 SNEGSKA (reference sequence). CDR3 length: 11 residues. DNA of the CDR3: TGCAGTGCTCGAGACCCCCTTAAGCAGTACTTC. Its translation: CSARDPLKQYF.

The chain recombines TRBV7-2 with TRBJ1-4, with 7 bases aligning to TRBD1. The germline gives CDR1 SGHTA, CDR2 FQGNSA. Losses at the gene ends were 5 bases for V and 6 bases for J; bases not matched to a gene: 6. The CDR3 has 14 amino acids. The CDR3: CASSPDRVYEKLFF. In DNA, the CDR3 is TGTGCCAGCAGCCCCGACAGGGTCTATGAAAAACTGTTTTTT.

The chain is built from TRBV5-4 and TRBJ1-5, with 12 positions matching TRBD1. J lost 9 bases, V lost 3 bases, and 10 bases had no gene match. Germline V gives CDR1 SGHNT, CDR2 YYREEE (reference sequence). CDR3 size: 16 residues. This CDR3 reads CASSYTGTGGPGPQHF. In DNA, the CDR3 is TGTGCCAGCAGCTACACCGGGACAGGGGGCCCGGGGCCCCAGCATTTT.

The rearrangement uses TRBV5-1 and TRBJ1-1; D unclear. Germline CDR1 and CDR2: SGHRS and YFSETQ. V gave up 0 bases and J gave up 5 bases, with 11 bases separating them. This CDR3 contains 14 residues. DNA of the CDR3: TGCGCCAGCAGCTTGGCAAGTGTACGGACTGAAGCTTTCTTT. Translating gives CASSLASVRTEAFF.

This chain joins TRBV30 and TRBJ2-3, with D maybe TRBD1 (5 bases). The V gene lost 0 bases and the J gene lost 6 bases, with 7 bases spanning the gap. This CDR3 region has 12 residues. CDR1 and CDR2 (germline): GTSNPN, SVGIG (reference sequence). The CDR3 region has the DNA TGTGCCTGGAGTGTTGGGGCGGATACGCAGTATTTT. Translated: CAWSVGADTQYF.

V is TRBV9 and J is TRBJ2-5; D might be TRBD1 (5 bases). Trimming took 4 bases from V and 0 from J, leaving 19 bases between them. The CDR3 covers 17 residues. CDR1 SGDLS and CDR2 YYNGEE come from the germline V gene. The CDR3 reads CASSSSPDRKYQETQYF. The CDR3 region has the DNA TGTGCCAGCAGCTCCAGTCCTGACAGAAAGTACCAAGAGACCCAGTACTTC.

The V call is TRBV27, the J call TRBJ2-1, with 11 positions matching TRBD2. The CDR3 length is 15 residues. V gave up 6 bases and J gave up 4 bases; unmatched junction bases: 5. In germline, CDR1 is MNHEY, CDR2 SMNVEV (reference sequence). This CDR3 is CASSPGTSGYNEQFF. The CDR3 bases are TGTGCCAGCAGCCCAGGGACTAGCGGATACAATGAGCAGTTCTTC.

In this sample, this clone turned up once. The chain employs TRBV3-1 (or the pseudogene TRBV3-2) and TRBJ2-7; a possible D gene is TRBD2 (6 bases). Germline V gene data show CDR1 as LGHDT and CDR2 as YNNKEL (reference sequence). CDR3 size: 16 residues. V shed 4 bases and J shed 2 bases, with 18 bases lying between them. The CDR3 is CASSPQAVSGPYEQYF. The CDR3 nucleotides read TGTGCCAGCAGCCCTCAGGCGGTTAGCGGACCCTACGAGCAGTACTTC.

This rearrangement joins TRBV2 to TRBJ1-5; tentative D call: TRBD1 (5 bases). The CDR3 contains 14 residues. V shed 4 bases and J shed 5 bases, with 12 bases lying between them. The V gene's germline CDR1 is SNHLY and CDR2 FYNNEI. The CDR3 nucleotides read TGTGCCAGCAGTGGCAGGGTTGAGGATCAGCCCCAGCATTTT. Its translation: CASSGRVEDQPQHF.

Points on this clone: Other DNA sequences in this specimen translate into the identical CDR3. The chain employs TRBV7-3 and TRBJ1-5; TRBD1 matches at 7 bases. The CDR3 consists of 13 residues. V was pared by 5 bases and J by 7 bases, with 5 bases of the junction left unmatched. Germline V gives CDR1 SGHTA, CDR2 FQGTGA. The CDR3 reads CASSPDREQPQHF. The CDR3, as DNA: TGTGCCAGCAGCCCAGACAGGGAACAGCCCCAGCATTTT. Filled out from reference TRBV7-3 and TRBJ1-5, the complete variable domain reads GAGVSQTPSNKVTEKGKYVELRCDPISGHTALYWYRQSLGQGPEFLIYFQGTGAADDSGLPNDRFFAVRPEGSVSTLKIQRTERGDSAVYLCASSPDREQPQHFGDGTRLSIL.

The chain recombines TRBV11-3 with TRBJ1-3; D may be TRBD1 (6 bases). CDR1 and CDR2 (germline): SGHNT, YENEEA. The CDR3 sequence is 15 residues long. Trimming pared 8 bases from V and 0 bases from J, leaving 14 bases between. The CDR3 protein is CASGPGVNSGNTIYF. As DNA, the CDR3 is TGTGCCAGCGGCCCAGGGGTCAACTCTGGAAACACCATATATTTT. The whole variable domain, filled in from reference TRBV11-3 and TRBJ1-3, reads EAGVVQSPRYKIIEKKQPVAFWCNPISGHNTLYWYLQNLGQGPELLIRYENEEAVDDSQLPKDRFSAERLKGVDSTLKIQPAELGDSAVYLCASGPGVNSGNTIYFGEGSWLTVV.

This chain connects TRBV2 to TRBJ2-7; 8 nucleotides agree with TRBD2. Germline assignment: CDR1 SNHLY and CDR2 FYNNEI. The V and J ends lost 4 bases and 0 bases, in that order; junction bases with no gene match: 5. The CDR3 is 15 residues long. CDR3 residues: CASSGGLAVSYEQYF. CDR3 DNA sequence: TGTGCCAGCAGTGGAGGACTAGCCGTCTCCTACGAGCAGTACTTC.

The chain combines TRBV7-2 with TRBJ1-1; perhaps TRBD1 as D (6 bases). Deletions cut 5 bases from V and 10 bases from J, with 17 bases between. Germline V gene sequence: CDR1 SGHTA, CDR2 FQGNSA. The CDR3 contains 13 residues. The CDR3 sequence is CASSRGGGAAAFF. The DNA for the CDR3 is TGTGCCAGCAGCAGAGGCGGGGGCGCAGCAGCTTTCTTT.

This clone was seen a few times. The chain carries TRBV5-6 and TRBJ1-2, with D tentatively TRBD1 (5 bases). Germline V gene sequence: CDR1 SGHDT, CDR2 YYEEEE. The V and J ends lost 3 bases and 7 bases respectively, with 13 bases between them. The CDR3 runs 13 residues. This CDR3 reads CASSWVTDSGYTF. The DNA of the CDR3 is TGTGCCAGCAGCTGGGTGACCGACAGTGGCTACACCTTC.

The rearrangement uses TRBV7-9 and TRBJ2-7; 9 bases are shared with TRBD1. The junction had 12 bases not matched to a gene; V was cut back by 6 bases and J by 6 bases. Germline V gene lookup returns CDR1 SEHNR and CDR2 FQNEAQ (reference sequence). The CDR3 contains 15 residues. The CDR3 region is CASRIPGQGSSEQYF. The CDR3 DNA sequence: TGTGCCAGCAGAATCCCCGGACAGGGGTCTTCCGAGCAGTACTTC.